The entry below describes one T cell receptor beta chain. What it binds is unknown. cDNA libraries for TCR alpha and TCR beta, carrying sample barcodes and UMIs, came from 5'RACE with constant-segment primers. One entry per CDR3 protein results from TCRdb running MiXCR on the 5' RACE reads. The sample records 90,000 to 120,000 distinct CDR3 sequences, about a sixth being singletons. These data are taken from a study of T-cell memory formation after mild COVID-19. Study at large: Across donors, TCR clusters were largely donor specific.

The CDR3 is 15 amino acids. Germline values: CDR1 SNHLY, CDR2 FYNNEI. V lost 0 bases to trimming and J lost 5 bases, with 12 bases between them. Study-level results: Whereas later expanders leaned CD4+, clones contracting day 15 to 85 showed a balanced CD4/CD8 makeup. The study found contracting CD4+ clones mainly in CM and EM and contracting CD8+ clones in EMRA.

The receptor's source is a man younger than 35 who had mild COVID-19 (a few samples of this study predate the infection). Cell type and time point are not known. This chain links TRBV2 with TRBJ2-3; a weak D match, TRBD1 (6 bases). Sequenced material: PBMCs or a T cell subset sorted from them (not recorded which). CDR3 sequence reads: CASSEARGGLDTQYF. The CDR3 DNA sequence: TGTGCCAGCAGTGAAGCGCGAGGGGGTTTAGATACGCAGTATTTT.